The 29 T cell receptor beta chains in this list originate from one sample, sequenced in a study of T cells in Graves' hyperthyroidism and ophthalmopathy. Using RNA transcripts as the source, TCR beta CDR3 regions were amplified. TCR CDR3 regions were first amplified by RT-PCR with HTBI primers. From the multiplex PCR reads, TCRdb called clonotypes with MiXCR, one entry per CDR3 protein. The sample yields 500,000 or so distinct CDR3 sequences, roughly a sixth seen once. Material for sequencing was blood. Receptors originate from a woman younger than 30 with Graves' ophthalmopathy.

The chain carries TRBV2 and TRBJ1-4, with TRBD1 identical over 7 bases. After removal of 8 bases from V and 3 bases from J, the junction contained 6 bases not matched to a gene. The CDR3 totals 14 residues. Germline lookup yields CDR1 SNHLY and CDR2 FYNNEI. CDR3 bases: TGTGCCAGCGCCGGACAGGCATCTAATGAAAAACTGTTTTTT. Its translation is CASAGQASNEKLFF.

This clonotype was recorded many times. The chain is built from TRBV5-1 and TRBJ2-3, with 9 bases that match TRBD2. Germline CDR1 is SGHRS and CDR2 is YFSETQ. This CDR3 has 16 residues. V shed 1 base, J shed 4 bases, and the junction held 7 bases outside the gene matches. CDR3 protein: CASSLWSSGVPDTQYF. DNA of the CDR3: TGCGCCAGCAGCTTGTGGTCTAGCGGGGTTCCAGATACGCAGTATTTT.

The rearrangement uses TRBV6-5 and TRBJ2-2; D tentatively fits TRBD1 or TRBD2 (5 bases each). The germline CDR1 and CDR2 sequences are MNHEY and SVGAGI. The CDR3 totals 16 residues. The ends were cut back, 0 bases at V and 4 bases at J, with 12 bases in the middle. The CDR3 DNA reads as TGTGCCAGCAGTTACTCGTCCGGGACCAGCACCGGGGAGCTGTTTTTT. Protein: CASSYSSGTSTGELFF.

In this sample, this clonotype turned up many times. V usage is TRBV7-8 and J usage is TRBJ1-1; unclear D gene. Between the trimmed V and J ends, which lost 5 bases and 0 bases, there was a span of 13 bases. Per germline, CDR1 SGHVS and CDR2 FQNEAQ. This CDR3 comprises 15 residues. The CDR3 region is CASSHPRNLNTEAFF. The DNA for the CDR3 is TGTGCCAGCAGCCACCCACGGAATTTGAACACTGAAGCTTTCTTT.

Many counts were recorded for this clonotype. The chain joins TRBV9 to TRBJ1-2; D ambiguous. Germline CDR1 SGDLS, CDR2 YYNGEE. The CDR3 runs 13 residues. The V end lost 3 bases, the J end lost 4 bases, and 10 bases lay between the germline ends. The DNA for the CDR3 is TGTGCCAGCAGCGCCAGCGGCGGCTATGGCTACACCTTC. Its protein product is CASSASGGYGYTF. The variable domain in full, completed from reference TRBV9 and TRBJ1-2, reads DSGVTQTPKHLITATGQRVTLRCSPRSGDLSVYWYQQSLDQGLQFLIQYYNGEERAKGNILERFSAQQFPDLHSELNLSSLELGDSALYFCASSASGGYGYTFGSGTRLTVV.

This clonotype was observed a handful of times. The chain is built from TRBV24-1 and TRBJ2-1; 10 bases fit TRBD1. From germline, CDR1 is KGHDR and CDR2 SFDVKD. CDR3 length: 14 amino acids. V gave up 3 bases and J gave up 8 bases; unmatched junction bases: 3. The CDR3, as DNA: TGTGCCACCAGTGATCCCGGGACAGGGGATGAGCAGTTCTTC. Translating gives CATSDPGTGDEQFF.

The chain carries TRBV6-2 or TRBV6-3 and TRBJ1-4; TRBD1 might be the D (6 bases). This CDR3 has 14 amino acids. The germline V gene has CDR1 MNHEY and CDR2 SVGEGT. V shed 7 bases and J shed 7 bases, with 16 bases lying between them. The CDR3 DNA is TGTGCCAGCATCTCGGGGGGCTCGGGTGAAAAACTGTTTTTT. This codes for CASISGGSGEKLFF.

This chain links TRBV19 with TRBJ1-1, with D hard to call. V was pared by 1 base and J by 1 base, with 7 bases between. Germline V gene lookup returns CDR1 LNHDA and CDR2 SQIVND (reference sequence). The CDR3 covers 14 residues. The CDR3 loop is CASSIVAGNTEAFF. The CDR3 coding sequence is TGTGCCAGTAGTATAGTAGCAGGGAACACTGAAGCTTTCTTT.

This clonotype was picked up a small number of times. The chain combines TRBV25-1 with TRBJ2-1; D may be TRBD2 (6 bases). Trimming removed 0 bases at V and 8 bases at J, with 14 bases between. CDR3 length: 15 amino acids. Germline V gene data show CDR1 as MGHDK and CDR2 as SYGVNS. The DNA for the CDR3 is TGTGCCAGCAGTGAATATTTTCGCGGGACCGATGAGCAGTTCTTC. Protein: CASSEYFRGTDEQFF.

This clonotype was seen repeatedly, ten times or more. This chain links TRBV2 with TRBJ1-2; D is unresolved. V was pared by 4 bases and J by 4 bases, with 10 bases between. There are 13 residues in the CDR3. Germline CDR1 is SNHLY and CDR2 is FYNNEI. CDR3 sequence reads: CASSGNAAYGYTF. CDR3 sequence (DNA): TGTGCCAGCAGTGGAAACGCAGCCTATGGCTACACCTTC.

This clonotype was picked up a small number of times. V gene TRBV6-2 or TRBV6-3 combines with J gene TRBJ2-7; D unresolved. Germline V gene lookup returns CDR1 MNHEY and CDR2 SVGEGT. The V end was cut by 8 bases, the J end by 0 bases, with 8 bases between. The CDR3 has 12 residues. This CDR3 is CASSGVSYEQYF. The CDR3 bases are TGTGCCAGCTCGGGTGTCTCCTACGAGCAGTACTTC.

This clonotype was counted at least ten times. The rearrangement joins TRBV3-1 to TRBJ2-1; 11 bases line up with TRBD1. From germline, CDR1 is LGHDT and CDR2 YNNKEL (reference sequence). CDR3 length equals 15 residues. Unmatched junction bases numbered 2, after V lost 1 base and J lost 6 bases. CDR3: CASSQAGTGGNEQFF. The CDR3 DNA sequence: TGTGCCAGCAGCCAAGCGGGGACAGGGGGCAATGAGCAGTTCTTC.

Worth noting for this clonotype: A read error may be the cause here, since a much bigger clone is one base away. J is TRBJ2-5 and V is TRBV5-1; the D gene is possibly TRBD1 (5 bases). Germline V gives CDR1 SGHRS, CDR2 YFSETQ. The CDR3 is 15 residues long. This CDR3 is CTSSLEGDVRETQYF. The CDR3 nucleotides read TGCACCAGCAGCTTGGAAGGGGATGTTAGAGAGACCCAGTACTTC. Full variable domain (rest looked up from reference TRBV5-1 and TRBJ2-5): KAGVTQTPRYLIKTRGQQVTLSCSPISGHRSVSWYQQTPGQGLQFLFEYFSETQRNKGNFPGRFSGRQFSNSRSEMNVSTLELGDSALYLCTSSLEGDVRETQYFGPGTRLLVL.

This clonotype came up many times. The chain combines TRBV20-1 with TRBJ2-1; TRBD2 aligns across 10 bases. This CDR3 is built from 15 residues. Germline loops: CDR1 DFQATT, CDR2 SNEGSKA (reference sequence). With 2 bases clipped from V and 4 bases from J, the junction kept 5 bases outside the gene matches. The CDR3 here is CSARRTSGTYNEQFF. Written as DNA, the CDR3 is TGCAGTGCTAGACGGACTAGCGGCACATACAATGAGCAGTTCTTC.

This clonotype appeared many times. The gene calls are TRBV7-9 and TRBJ2-7; 8 positions agree with TRBD1. Germline V gene data show CDR1 as SEHNR and CDR2 as FQNEAQ (reference sequence). This CDR3 is built from 13 residues. Losses at the gene ends were 4 bases for V and 5 bases for J; bases not matched to a gene: 4. CDR3 coding DNA: TGTGCCAGCAGCTCAGTGGACAGGGACGAGCAGTACTTC. This sequence encodes CASSSVDRDEQYF.

In its sample, this clonotype was seen many times. V and J are TRBV20-1 and TRBJ2-7, with 10 nucleotides matching TRBD2. J was trimmed by 2 bases and V by 2 bases; bases with no gene match: 6. This CDR3 has 15 amino acids. Germline values: CDR1 DFQATT, CDR2 SNEGSKA (reference sequence). The CDR3 DNA reads TGCAGTGCTAGAAAGGTAGCGGGAGGTCCCTACGAGCAGTACTTC. This codes for CSARKVAGGPYEQYF.

This clonotype has at least ten counts. This chain uses TRBV28 with TRBJ1-1; D possibly corresponds to TRBD1 (6 bases). The CDR3 contains 16 residues. Deletions cut 7 bases from V and 1 base from J, with 19 bases between. CDR1 is MDHEN and CDR2 is SYDVKM in the germline V gene. The CDR3 is CASTILRGAGNTEAFF. CDR3 coding DNA: TGTGCCAGCACAATCCTGCGGGGGGCGGGGAACACTGAAGCTTTCTTT.

This clonotype came up many times. This sequence joins TRBV18 and TRBJ1-1, with a weak D call TRBD1 (5 bases). Between the trimmed V and J ends, which lost 5 bases and 1 base, there was a span of 8 bases. Germline values: CDR1 KGHSH, CDR2 LQKENI. CDR3 length equals 13 residues. The DNA for the CDR3 is TGTGCCAGCTCATCACAGGAGAACACTGAAGCTTTCTTT. Its protein product is CASSSQENTEAFF.

At least ten counts were recorded for this clonotype. Because the CDR3's place on the DNA is in doubt, the DNA is left out and the CDR3 is given as listed by TCRdb. The gene calls are TRBV27 and TRBJ2-3; the table assigns TRBD1, which was not confirmed against the DNA. The CDR3 contains 14 residues when both ends are counted. Germline V gene sequence: CDR1 MNHEY, CDR2 SMNVEV (reference sequence). The chain's CDR3 is CASSTSRGGDTQYF.

Only a few counts were recorded for this clonotype. The genes are TRBV20-1 and TRBJ1-5; D may be TRBD1 (5 bases). This CDR3 region has 14 residues. The germline V gene encodes CDR1 DFQATT and CDR2 SNEGSKA (reference sequence). Trimming removed 0 bases at V and 7 bases at J, with 13 bases between. This CDR3 is CSARDPLGEQPQHF. CDR3 in DNA: TGCAGTGCTAGAGATCCTCTGGGGGAACAGCCCCAGCATTTT.

This chain uses TRBV20-1 with TRBJ2-3; TRBD1 agrees at 8 bases. Germline trimming cut 0 bases from V and 6 bases from J; bases unmatched to any gene: 5. CDR3 size: 14 residues. Per the germline V gene, CDR1 is DFQATT and CDR2 is SNEGSKA (reference sequence). Written as DNA, the CDR3 is TGCAGTGCTAGAGAAACGACAGGGGCGGATACGCAGTATTTT. It yields the protein CSARETTGADTQYF.

This clonotype has a count of ten or more. This chain links TRBV11-2 with TRBJ2-7; no definite D call. V shed 8 bases and J shed 2 bases, with 22 bases lying between them. The CDR3 spans 16 residues. Per germline, CDR1 SGHAT and CDR2 FQNNGV. The CDR3 DNA reads TGTGCCAGCGCCCCTCCAGGCCGCGTTCGCGCCTACGAGCAGTACTTC. It translates to CASAPPGRVRAYEQYF.

The rearrangement joins TRBV9 to TRBJ2-7; a weak D match, TRBD1 (6 bases). Germline V gene sequence: CDR1 SGDLS, CDR2 YYNGEE. Trimming shortened V by 0 bases and J by 2 bases, and 12 bases separated the two germline ends. CDR3 length: 15 residues. Here the CDR3 reads CASSVAVQGPYEQYF. CDR3 in DNA: TGTGCCAGCAGCGTAGCTGTGCAGGGGCCCTACGAGCAGTACTTC. Based on the CDR3 plus reference TRBV9 and TRBJ2-7, the full variable domain is DSGVTQTPKHLITATGQRVTLRCSPRSGDLSVYWYQQSLDQGLQFLIQYYNGEERAKGNILERFSAQQFPDLHSELNLSSLELGDSALYFCASSVAVQGPYEQYFGPGTRLTVT.

The chain has TRBV20-1 and TRBJ2-1; TRBD2 matches at 10 bases. Germline V gene data show CDR1 as DFQATT and CDR2 as SNEGSKA (reference sequence). The CDR3 is made up of 16 amino acids. Trimming removed 4 bases from V and 4 bases from J; junction bases left unmatched: 10. The CDR3 nucleotides read TGCAGTGCTAACCCGTTCTCTAGCGGGAGTTACAATGAGCAGTTCTTC. Its protein is CSANPFSSGSYNEQFF.

Concerning this clonotype itself: Just one base apart from a much larger clone, this may be a read error. No conserved phenylalanine or tryptophan ends this CDR3, so it is likely a read error. This chain links TRBV7-3 with TRBJ1-2; tentatively, D is TRBD1 (6 bases). Germline V gene lookup returns CDR1 SGHTA and CDR2 FQGTGA. The CDR3 length is 14 residues. V was clipped by 8 bases and J by 4 bases, with 17 bases between them. The CDR3 here is CASHYSRGGYGYTL. DNA for the CDR3: TGTGCCAGCCACTATTCCAGGGGAGGCTATGGCTACACCCTC.

In its sample, this clonotype was seen a few times. This sequence joins TRBV5-5 and TRBJ1-6, with D possibly matching TRBD1 (6 bases). There are 14 residues in the CDR3. The germline gives CDR1 SGHKS, CDR2 YYEKEE (reference sequence). Trimming removed 4 bases at V and 1 base at J, with 6 bases between. The CDR3, as DNA: TGTGCCAGCAGCGGACAGTCCTATAATTCACCCCTCCACTTT. Amino acids: CASSGQSYNSPLHF.

Ten or more counts support this clonotype. The chain combines TRBV30 with TRBJ2-7; D may correspond to TRBD1 or TRBD2 (5 bases each). V lost 2 bases and J lost 2, with 16 bases in between. Germline V CDR1 and CDR2: GTSNPN, SVGIG (reference sequence). There are 15 residues in the CDR3. DNA of the CDR3: TGTGCCTGGAGTCAAAGGTCAGGGAGCCCCTACGAGCAGTACTTC. It yields the protein CAWSQRSGSPYEQYF.

This clonotype was counted between two and nine times. The V gene is TRBV9, the J gene TRBJ2-2, with D perhaps matching TRBD2 (5 bases). This CDR3 spans 14 amino acids. Between the trimmed V and J ends, which lost 1 base and 8 bases, there was a span of 12 bases. Germline V CDR1 and CDR2: SGDLS, YYNGEE. The CDR3: CASSVRSGLGELFF. CDR3 sequence (DNA): TGTGCCAGCAGCGTACGATCGGGATTGGGGGAGCTGTTTTTT.

This clonotype was counted a few times. The chain is built from TRBV24-1 and TRBJ2-7; D unclear. Germline loops: CDR1 KGHDR, CDR2 SFDVKD. The V gene lost 5 bases and the J gene lost 0 bases, with 13 bases spanning the gap. The CDR3 covers 15 residues. This chain's CDR3 is CATSGSRNASYEQYF. CDR3 nucleotide sequence: TGTGCCACCAGTGGGTCGCGAAACGCCTCCTACGAGCAGTACTTC.